One sample yielded the 14 T cell receptor beta chains listed below, sequenced in a study of CD8 T cells in Susac syndrome. An input of roughly 0.5 to 1 ug of RNA was subjected to reverse transcription using random hexamers. TCRdb itself ran the immunoSEQ multiplex PCR reads through MiXCR, one entry per CDR3 protein. Of 180,000 or so distinct CDR3 sequences listed, 90% to 95% were seen once; the top ten hold roughly 0.15%. The sample comprised CD4+ T cells from PBMCs. These receptors were taken from a human donor in good health.

This clonotype was counted once. This chain links TRBV30 with TRBJ2-5; 11 nucleotides match TRBD2. Germline V gene lookup returns CDR1 GTSNPN and CDR2 SVGIG (reference sequence). J lost 4 bases, V lost 3 bases, and 1 base had no gene match. The CDR3 loop spans 13 amino acids. Here the CDR3 reads CAWRTSGGETQYF. The DNA of the CDR3 is TGTGCCTGGAGAACTAGCGGGGGAGAGACCCAGTACTTC.

V and J are TRBV7-2 and TRBJ1-6; D is unclear. This CDR3 spans 14 amino acids. Germline assignment: CDR1 SGHTA and CDR2 FQGNSA. V was cut by 5 bases and J by 8 bases, with 13 bases left in between. CDR3 sequence (DNA): TGTGCCAGCAGCCTCACCGTACGCCATTCACCCCTCCACTTT. Translating gives CASSLTVRHSPLHF.

This clonotype came up a few times. CDR3 in amino acids: CSVGTADYQETQYF. For the CDR3, the DNA is TGCAGCGTTGGGACAGCTGATTACCAAGAGACCCAGTACTTC. This rearrangement joins TRBV29-1 to TRBJ2-5; D is possibly TRBD1 (6 bases). The V gene lost 4 bases and the J gene lost 0 bases, with 12 bases spanning the gap. The CDR3 covers 14 residues. Germline V gene sequence: CDR1 SQVTM, CDR2 ANQGSEA.

This chain joins TRBV6-5 and TRBJ2-1; perhaps TRBD2 as D (6 bases). The V end lost 5 bases, the J end lost 6 bases, and 17 bases lay between the germline ends. The CDR3 contains 15 residues. In germline, CDR1 is MNHEY, CDR2 SVGAGI. The CDR3 DNA is TGTGCCAGCAGTCCGGGACTGGGTACGTCCAATGAGCAGTTCTTC. Translating it yields CASSPGLGTSNEQFF.

This clonotype has a single count. The chain uses TRBV7-9 and TRBJ2-6; D not certain. In germline, CDR1 is SEHNR, CDR2 FQNEAQ (reference sequence). V shed 0 bases and J shed 0 bases, with 9 bases lying between them. The CDR3 has 17 amino acids. This CDR3 reads CASSLAASASGANVLTF. For the CDR3, the DNA is TGTGCCAGCAGCTTAGCCGCCTCGGCCTCTGGGGCCAACGTCCTGACTTTC.

The V call is TRBV7-2, the J call TRBJ2-7, with TRBD1 matching 10 bases. Germline CDR1 is SGHTA and CDR2 is FQGNSA. Losses at the gene ends were 5 bases for V and 5 bases for J; bases not matched to a gene: 6. The CDR3 spans 14 residues. CDR3 DNA: TGTGCCAGCAGCAGCCGGGACAGGGGCCACGAGCAGTACTTC. Its translation is CASSSRDRGHEQYF.

This chain joins TRBV20-1 and TRBJ1-4; D is possibly TRBD1 (6 bases). In germline, CDR1 is DFQATT, CDR2 SNEGSKA (reference sequence). V lost 6 bases, J lost 4 bases, and 18 bases lay in between. The CDR3 has 15 amino acids. The CDR3 sequence: CSAPMSTGINEKLFF. Here the CDR3 DNA reads TGCAGTGCGCCAATGTCGACAGGCATTAATGAAAAACTGTTTTTT.

The rearrangement joins TRBV29-1 to TRBJ2-1, with 9 bases identical to TRBD2. J gave up 5 bases and V 4 bases, and 12 bases lay outside the gene matches. The germline V gene has CDR1 SQVTM and CDR2 ANQGSEA. This CDR3 spans 16 amino acids. The DNA for the CDR3 is TGCAGCGTTGGCCCTCTTACTAGCGGGTCAGACAATGAGCAGTTCTTC. It translates to CSVGPLTSGSDNEQFF.

The CDR3 sequence is CASSETGGGTYEQYF. Here the CDR3 DNA reads TGTGCCAGCAGTGAGACAGGGGGCGGCACCTACGAGCAGTACTTC. J is TRBJ2-7 and V is TRBV12-3 or TRBV12-4, with 10 bases aligning to TRBD1. The CDR3 totals 15 residues. The junction had 6 bases not matched to a gene; V was cut back by 5 bases and J by 2 bases.

CDR3 nucleotides: TGTGCCAGCAGCGTGGATCCAGAAAGGGGGAACACTGAAGCTTTCTTT. Translating it yields CASSVDPERGNTEAFF. The chain carries TRBV9 and TRBJ1-1; D perhaps matches TRBD1 (5 bases). This CDR3 is built from 16 residues. Germline loops: CDR1 SGDLS, CDR2 YYNGEE. The germline V and J ends were trimmed by 2 bases and 1 base, with 15 bases remaining between them.

The chain links TRBV5-1 to TRBJ2-3; 9 bases agree with TRBD2. Germline V gene lookup returns CDR1 SGHRS and CDR2 YFSETQ. The CDR3 is made up of 15 amino acids. Trimming cost V 3 bases and J 4 bases; bases outside gene matches: 6. The CDR3 DNA is TGCGCCAGCAGCTCGGGACTAGCTGGATCAGATACGCAGTATTTT. This encodes CASSSGLAGSDTQYF.

In DNA form, the CDR3 reads TGTGCCAGCAGAACCGGGACAGGTGCTACCTACGAGCAGTACTTC. It translates to CASRTGTGATYEQYF. The chain carries TRBV21-1 and TRBJ2-7; the table calls TRBD1, which could not be checked here. TRBV21-1 constitutes a pseudogene. The CDR3 covers 15 residues.

V and J are TRBV24-1 and TRBJ2-5, with 13 bases that match TRBD2. Trimming cost V 5 bases and J 2 bases; bases outside gene matches: 1. This CDR3 has 15 residues. Germline V CDR1 and CDR2: KGHDR, SFDVKD. The CDR3 protein is CATSGTSGGQETQYF. The CDR3 nucleotides read TGTGCCACCAGTGGGACTAGCGGGGGACAAGAGACCCAGTACTTC.

The gene calls are TRBV25-1 and TRBJ2-7; 8 bases are shared with TRBD2. The V and J ends lost 3 bases and 9 bases, in that order; junction bases with no gene match: 13. Germline assignment: CDR1 MGHDK and CDR2 SYGVNS. CDR3 length equals 15 residues. Here the CDR3 DNA reads TGTGCCAGCAGTGAGAAACCAGCGGGGGCCCAAGGGCAGTACTTC. Amino acids: CASSEKPAGAQGQYF.